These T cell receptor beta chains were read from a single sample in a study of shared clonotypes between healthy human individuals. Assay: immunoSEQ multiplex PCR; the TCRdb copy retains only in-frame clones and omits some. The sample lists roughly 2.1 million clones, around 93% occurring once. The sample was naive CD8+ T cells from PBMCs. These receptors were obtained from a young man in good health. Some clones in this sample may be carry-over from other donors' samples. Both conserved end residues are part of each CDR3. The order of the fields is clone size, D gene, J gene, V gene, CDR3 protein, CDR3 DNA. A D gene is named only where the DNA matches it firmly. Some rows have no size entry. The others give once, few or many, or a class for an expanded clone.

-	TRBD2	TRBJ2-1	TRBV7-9	CASSFRLAVFNEQFF	TGTGCCAGCAGCTTTCGGCTAGCGGTCTTCAATGAGCAGTTCTTC
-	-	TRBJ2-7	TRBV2	CASSESAGYSYEQYF	TGTGCCAGCAGTGAAAGTGCAGGGTATTCCTACGAGCAGTACTTC
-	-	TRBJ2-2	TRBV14	CASSPHSSVDTGELFF	TGTGCCAGCAGCCCCCACTCGTCGGTAGACACCGGGGAGCTGTTTTTT
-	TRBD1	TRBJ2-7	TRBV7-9	CASSPRDRGYEQYF	TGTGCCAGCAGCCCCCGGGACAGGGGCTACGAGCAGTACTTC
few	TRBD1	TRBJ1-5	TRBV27	CASSFRGTGNQPQHF	TGTGCCAGCAGTTTTCGGGGGACAGGCAATCAGCCCCAGCATTTT
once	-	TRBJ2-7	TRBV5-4	CASSLAQQSYEQYF	TGTGCCAGCAGCTTGGCCCAACAGTCCTACGAGCAGTACTTC
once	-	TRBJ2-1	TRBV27	CASSLSLASNEQFF	TGTGCCAGCAGTTTAAGTCTAGCGTCGAATGAGCAGTTCTTC
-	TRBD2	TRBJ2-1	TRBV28	CASNDMGLAEGSRNEQFF	TGTGCCAGCAACGACATGGGACTAGCGGAGGGAAGTCGCAATGAGCAGTTCTTC
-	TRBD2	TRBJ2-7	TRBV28	CASSKRPSGSSSSYEQYF	TGTGCCAGCAGCAAGCGACCTAGCGGGAGTTCAAGCTCCTACGAGCAGTACTTC
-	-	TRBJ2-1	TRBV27	CASSVTGSPYNEQFF	TGTGCCAGCAGTGTGACAGGAAGCCCCTACAATGAGCAGTTCTTC
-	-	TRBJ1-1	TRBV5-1	CASSDGASDTEAFF	TGCGCCAGCAGCGACGGGGCGTCGGACACTGAAGCTTTCTTT
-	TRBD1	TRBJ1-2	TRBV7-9	CASSSGTAISNYGYTF	TGTGCCAGCAGCTCTGGGACAGCGATTTCTAACTATGGCTACACCTTC
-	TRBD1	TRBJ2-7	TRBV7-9	CASSPRRDRGDYEQYF	TGTGCCAGCAGCCCCCGGCGGGACAGGGGTGACTACGAGCAGTACTTC
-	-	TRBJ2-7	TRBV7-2	CASKIEGVPRNEQYF	TGTGCCAGCAAAATTGAGGGGGTCCCCAGGAACGAGCAGTACTTC
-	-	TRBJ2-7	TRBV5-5	CASLEGARSEQYF	TGTGCCAGCTTGGAAGGGGCCCGTTCCGAGCAGTACTTC
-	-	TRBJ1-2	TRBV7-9	CASSFVSGLYGYTF	TGTGCCAGCAGCTTCGTGTCAGGCTTATATGGCTACACCTTC
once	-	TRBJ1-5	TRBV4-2	CASSQDRAASGIAQHF	TGTGCCAGCAGCCAAGATCGGGCAGCCTCGGGTATAGCCCAGCATTTT
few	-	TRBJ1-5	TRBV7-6	CASSPQGGNQPQHF	TGTGCCAGCAGCCCTCAGGGTGGCAATCAGCCCCAGCATTTT
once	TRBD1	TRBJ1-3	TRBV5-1	CASSRARQGGLSGNTIYF	TGCGCCAGCAGCCGGGCGAGACAGGGGGGCCTCTCTGGAAACACCATATATTTT
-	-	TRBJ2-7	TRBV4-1	CASSQVIGTYEQYF	TGCGCCAGCAGCCAAGTTATTGGGACCTACGAGCAGTACTTC
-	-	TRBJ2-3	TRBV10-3	CAISGGLDTQYF	TGTGCCATCAGTGGTGGACTGGATACGCAGTATTTT
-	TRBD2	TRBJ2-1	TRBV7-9	CASSTETSGRGHNEQFF	TGTGCCAGCAGCACGGAGACTAGCGGGAGAGGACACAATGAGCAGTTCTTC
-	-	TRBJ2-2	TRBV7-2	CASSPVGGTGELFF	TGTGCCAGCAGCCCAGTCGGAGGGACCGGGGAGCTGTTTTTT
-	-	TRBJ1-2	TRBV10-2	CASSERRRDFNYGYTF	TGCGCCAGCAGTGAGAGACGCCGGGACTTCAACTATGGCTACACCTTC
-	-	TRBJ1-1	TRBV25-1	CASSETVYGEAFF	TGTGCCAGCAGTGAAACGGTGTACGGTGAAGCTTTCTTT
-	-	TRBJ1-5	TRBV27	CASSLGRGNQPQHF	TGTGCCAGCAGTTTAGGCAGGGGTAATCAGCCCCAGCATTTT
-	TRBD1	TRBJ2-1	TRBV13	CASSLKDRGYNEQFF	TGTGCCAGCAGCTTGAAGGACAGGGGCTACAATGAGCAGTTCTTC
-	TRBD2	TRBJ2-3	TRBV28	CASRDSGSRADTQYF	TGTGCCAGCAGGGATAGCGGGAGTAGGGCAGATACGCAGTATTTT
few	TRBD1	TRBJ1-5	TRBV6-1	CASSEPLGGGESNQPQHF	TGTGCCAGCAGTGAACCCCTTGGAGGGGGCGAAAGCAATCAGCCCCAGCATTTT
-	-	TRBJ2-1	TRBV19	CASRPMAGGNEQFF	TGTGCCAGCAGACCCATGGCAGGGGGGAATGAGCAGTTCTTC
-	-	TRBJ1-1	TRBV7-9	CASSLGGGRSETEAFF	TGTGCCAGCAGCTTAGGTGGCGGCAGGTCTGAGACTGAAGCTTTCTTT
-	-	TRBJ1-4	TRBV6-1	CASSEGARQIVKLFF	TGTGCCAGCAGTGAAGGGGCCCGACAAATCGTAAAACTGTTTTTT
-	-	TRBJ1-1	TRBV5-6	CASSLIWNTEAFF	TGTGCCAGCAGCTTGATATGGAACACTGAAGCTTTCTTT
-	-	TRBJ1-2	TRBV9	CASSANPIERYGYTF	TGTGCCAGCAGCGCCAACCCCATAGAGAGGTATGGCTACACCTTC
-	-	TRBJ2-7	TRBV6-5	CASSYRDNFYEQYF	TGTGCCAGCAGTTACCGGGACAATTTCTACGAGCAGTACTTC
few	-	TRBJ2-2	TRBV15	CATSRDRQNTGELFF	TGTGCCACCAGCAGAGATCGGCAGAACACCGGGGAGCTGTTTTTT
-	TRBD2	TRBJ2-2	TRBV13	CASSWLAAGNTGELFF	TGTGCCAGCAGCTGGCTAGCGGCGGGAAACACCGGGGAGCTGTTTTTT
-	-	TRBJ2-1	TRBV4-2	CASSPRGSSGYEQFF	TGTGCCAGCAGCCCCAGGGGGAGTAGCGGCTATGAGCAGTTCTTC
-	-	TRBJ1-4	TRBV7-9	CAIPGGTNEKLFF	TGTGCCATCCCGGGGGGTACTAATGAAAAACTGTTTTTT
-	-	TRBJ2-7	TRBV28	CASSLRGDQYEQYF	TGTGCCAGCAGTTTAAGGGGGGATCAGTACGAGCAGTACTTC
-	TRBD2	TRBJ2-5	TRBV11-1	CASSLSGTSGTETQYF	TGTGCCAGCAGCCTTAGTGGGACTAGCGGGACGGAGACCCAGTACTTC
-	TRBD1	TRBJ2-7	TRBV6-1	CASSELLTGLIYEQYF	TGTGCCAGCAGTGAGCTCTTGACAGGGTTAATCTACGAGCAGTACTTC
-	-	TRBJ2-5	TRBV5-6	CASSLIRQSMQETQYF	TGTGCCAGCAGCTTGATTCGCCAGTCGATGCAAGAGACCCAGTACTTC
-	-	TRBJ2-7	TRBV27	CASSLSDGLSNEQYF	TGTGCCAGCAGTTTATCGGACGGGCTCTCTAACGAGCAGTACTTC
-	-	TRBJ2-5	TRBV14	CASSQGDSKATETQYF	TGTGCCAGCAGCCAAGGTGATTCAAAAGCCACAGAGACCCAGTACTTC
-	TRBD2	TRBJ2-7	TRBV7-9	CASSLPPGLGYEQYF	TGTGCCAGCAGCCTCCCGCCGGGACTAGGCTACGAGCAGTACTTC
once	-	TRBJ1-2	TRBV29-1	CSVGFGQTSNYGYTF	TGCAGCGTCGGATTTGGACAGACTAGCAACTATGGCTACACCTTC
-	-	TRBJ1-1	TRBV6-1	CASRPPGLNTEAFF	TGTGCCAGCAGGCCGCCAGGACTGAACACTGAAGCTTTCTTT
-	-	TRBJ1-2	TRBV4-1	CASSQVWGQGYGYTF	TGCGCCAGCAGCCAAGTCTGGGGACAAGGCTATGGCTACACCTTC